A single sample is the source of the 13 T cell receptor beta chains below, sequenced in a study of cytomegalovirus exposure and HLA in healthy donors. The PCR had 60 Vbeta and 13 Jbeta primers. The table came from immunoSEQ multiplex PCR; TCRdb's copy has only in-frame clones and leaves some out. The sample has approximately 130,000 clones, approximately 80% seen once. The sequenced sample was PBMCs. The receptors were gathered from a middle-aged man in good health and CMV-seronegative.

The chain carries TRBV19 and TRBJ2-5, with D perhaps TRBD2 (5 bases). CDR1 is LNHDA and CDR2 is SQIVND in the germline V gene (reference sequence). The ends were cut back, 5 bases at V and 4 bases at J, with 17 bases in the middle. The CDR3 sequence is 15 residues long. The CDR3 spells CASSPRALPRETQYF. The CDR3 DNA sequence: TGTGCCAGTAGTCCGAGGGCTTTACCACGAGAGACCCAGTACTTC.

This clone has just one count. This chain connects TRBV10-2 to TRBJ2-5, with 11 bases matching TRBD2. The length of the CDR3 is 14 residues. V lost 3 bases, J lost 4 bases, and 1 base stayed unmatched. Germline V gene data show CDR1 as WSHSY and CDR2 as SAAADI. For the CDR3, the DNA is TGCGCCAGCAGTGAACTAGCGGGAGCAGAGACCCAGTACTTC. As protein: CASSELAGAETQYF.

On this clone: One junction end does not reproduce the germline sequence, and a read error may be involved. This CDR3 is CASSLKLVGDTQYF. The DNA for the CDR3 is TGTGCTAGCAGCTTAAAGCTAGTGGGAGATACGCAGTATTTT. The V call is TRBV7-7, the J call TRBJ2-3; D remains unclear. CDR3 length: 14 residues. CDR1 is SSHAT and CDR2 is FNYEAQ in the germline V gene (reference sequence).

This clone was observed a few times. This chain links TRBV5-1 with TRBJ2-3; a possible D gene is TRBD2 (6 bases). Germline CDR1 SGHRS, CDR2 YFSETQ. CDR3 length: 14 residues. V lost 4 bases to trimming and J lost 1 base, with 10 bases between them. CDR3 sequence (DNA): TGCGCCAGCAGCCCGGGAGACGGCACAGATACGCAGTATTTT. It encodes CASSPGDGTDTQYF. The whole variable domain, remainder taken from reference TRBV5-1 and TRBJ2-3, is KAGVTQTPRYLIKTRGQQVTLSCSPISGHRSVSWYQQTPGQGLQFLFEYFSETQRNKGNFPGRFSGRQFSNSRSEMNVSTLELGDSALYLCASSPGDGTDTQYFGPGTRLTVL.

The CDR3 region has the DNA TGCGCCAGCAGCCAAGACCGGCTAGCGGGAGGTAATGAGCAGTTCTTC. It is translated as CASSQDRLAGGNEQFF. The V call is TRBV4-3, the J call TRBJ2-1; TRBD2 matches 11 bases. With 0 bases clipped from V and 7 bases from J, the junction kept 5 bases outside the gene matches. This CDR3 contains 16 residues. Germline CDR1 and CDR2: LGHNA and YSLEER.

The rearrangement links TRBV4-2 to TRBJ2-7, with 9 bases fitting TRBD2. This CDR3 contains 14 residues. Germline CDR1 LGHNA, CDR2 YNFKEQ. The V gene end was trimmed by 4 bases and the J gene end by 0 bases; junction bases not matched to a gene: 1. The CDR3 DNA is TGTGCCAGCAGCCCTAGCGGGACCTCCTACGAGCAGTACTTC. Encoded protein: CASSPSGTSYEQYF.

The chain joins TRBV6-1 to TRBJ1-3; 7 bases align to TRBD1. The CDR3 runs 15 residues. In germline, CDR1 is MNHNS, CDR2 SASEGT. Unmatched junction bases numbered 2, after V lost 3 bases and J lost 0 bases. In nucleotides, the CDR3 is TGTGCCAGCAGTGACGGGACAGACTCTGGAAACACCATATATTTT. It yields the protein CASSDGTDSGNTIYF.

This clone was observed a handful of times. The genes are TRBV11-2 and TRBJ2-3; no definite D call. The CDR3 covers 12 residues. V was pared by 3 bases and J by 4 bases, with 5 bases between. Germline V CDR1 and CDR2: SGHAT, FQNNGV. The CDR3 region is CASSFFPDTQYF. CDR3 in DNA: TGTGCCAGCAGCTTCTTCCCAGATACGCAGTATTTT.

This chain uses TRBV19 with TRBJ2-3; 11 bases match TRBD2. After removal of 6 bases from V and 6 bases from J, the junction contained 8 bases not matched to a gene. Germline CDR1 is LNHDA and CDR2 is SQIVND (reference sequence). This CDR3 comprises 15 residues. In DNA form, the CDR3 reads TGTGCCAGTAGGACCCCGGGACTAGCGGCCGATACGCAGTATTTT. Amino acids: CASRTPGLAADTQYF.

This clone has only a few counts. V usage is TRBV7-2 and J usage is TRBJ2-7, with D perhaps matching TRBD2 (6 bases). The CDR3 totals 16 residues. Trimming removed 1 base from V and 1 base from J, with 14 bases in between. The V gene's germline CDR1 is SGHTA and CDR2 FQGNSA. The CDR3 reads CASSLGRDLGSYEQYF. The CDR3, as DNA: TGTGCCAGCAGCTTAGGGAGGGACTTAGGGTCCTACGAGCAGTACTTC.

The rearrangement joins TRBV2 to TRBJ1-3, with D perhaps TRBD1 (6 bases). Trimming stripped 4 bases from V and 2 bases from J, with 18 bases between. Germline V gives CDR1 SNHLY, CDR2 FYNNEI. The CDR3 spans 17 residues. CDR3 sequence reads: CASSGLQGIVAGNTIYF. CDR3 bases: TGTGCCAGCAGTGGCCTGCAGGGGATTGTAGCTGGAAACACCATATATTTT. The variable domain in full, completed from reference TRBV2 and TRBJ1-3, reads EPEVTQTPSHQVTQMGQEVILRCVPISNHLYFYWYRQILGQKVEFLVSFYNNEISEKSEIFDDQFSVERPDGSNFTLKIRSTKLEDSAMYFCASSGLQGIVAGNTIYFGEGSWLTVV.

The chain joins TRBV29-1 to TRBJ2-5; 7 bases are shared with TRBD1. This CDR3 spans 14 amino acids. Unmatched junction bases numbered 6, after V lost 4 bases and J lost 1 base. In germline, CDR1 is SQVTM, CDR2 ANQGSEA. CDR3 region: CSVVSWDSQETQYF. CDR3 in DNA: TGCAGCGTTGTCTCGTGGGACAGCCAAGAGACCCAGTACTTC.

The chain uses TRBV18 and TRBJ2-7; the D gene is possibly TRBD1 (6 bases). This CDR3 region has 14 residues. Trimming cost V 0 bases and J 5 bases, with 11 bases left between them. Germline V CDR1 and CDR2: KGHSH, LQKENI. The CDR3 spells CASSPPGTTHEQYF. CDR3 DNA sequence: TGTGCCAGCTCACCACCCGGGACAACTCACGAGCAGTACTTC. Full variable domain (remainder filled in from reference TRBV18 and TRBJ2-7): NAGVMQNPRHLVRRRGQEARLRCSPMKGHSHVYWYRQLPEEGLKFMVYLQKENIIDESGMPKERFSAEFPKEGPSILRIQQVVRGDSAAYFCASSPPGTTHEQYFGPGTRLTVT.